Shown below are 22 T cell receptor beta chains from a single sample sequenced in a study of CD8+ T cells in alopecia areata. Reverse transcription of extracted RNA yielded cDNA, which provided the sequencing template. Generated by immunoSEQ multiplex PCR, the TCRdb table keeps only in-frame clones and is missing some. The table shows approximately 210,000 clones, with approximately 67% occurring only once. The treatment denotes: oral pan-JAK inhibitor, 5-10 mg twice daily. The sample in question was CD4+ T cells sorted from blood, obtained between weeks 43 and 45, from a patient treated with tofacitinib. The receptor source for this set is a human donor with alopecia areata.

CDR3: CSVERTDTEAFF. The CDR3, as DNA: TGCAGCGTTGAAAGGACAGACACTGAAGCTTTCTTT. V gene TRBV29-1 combines with J gene TRBJ1-1, with D perhaps matching TRBD1 (6 bases). Germline V lookup: CDR1 SQVTM, CDR2 ANQGSEA. This CDR3 is built from 12 residues. Between the trimmed V and J ends, which lost 2 bases and 3 bases, there was a span of 7 bases.

The gene calls are TRBV15 and TRBJ1-5; D not certain. The CDR3 length is 12 residues. V lost 4 bases, J lost 5 bases, and 6 bases lay in between. CDR1 is LNHNV, CDR2 YYDKDF, per germline (reference sequence). The CDR3, as DNA: TGTGCCACCAGCAAGGGAGATCAGCCCCAGCATTTT. This gives the protein CATSKGDQPQHF.

The CDR3 coding sequence is TGCAGCGTTGTAGTTGGCAGGCTCTACGAGCAGTACTTC. This sequence encodes CSVVVGRLYEQYF. The chain links TRBV29-1 to TRBJ2-7; D remains unclear. Germline V gives CDR1 SQVTM, CDR2 ANQGSEA. Trimming took 4 bases from V and 3 from J, leaving 13 bases between them. CDR3 length: 13 amino acids.

This chain connects TRBV29-1 to TRBJ1-1; D is undetermined. The V end lost 7 bases, the J end lost 6 bases, and 15 bases lay between the germline ends. Germline V CDR1 and CDR2: SQVTM, ANQGSEA. The CDR3 contains 12 residues. The chain's CDR3 is CSAGAMGSEAFF. Written as DNA, the CDR3 is TGCAGCGCCGGTGCGATGGGCTCTGAAGCTTTCTTT.

This chain joins TRBV5-1 and TRBJ2-7, with 7 bases identical to TRBD2. V shed 4 bases and J 1 base; nucleotides not matched to a gene: 2. The germline gives CDR1 SGHRS, CDR2 YFSETQ. The CDR3 covers 13 residues. The DNA of the CDR3 is TGCGCCAGCAGCACGGGAGGTTCCTACGAGCAGTACTTC. Its protein is CASSTGGSYEQYF.

The J gene is TRBJ1-2, the V gene TRBV29-1; 9 bases line up with TRBD1. The V gene end was trimmed by 5 bases and the J gene end by 4 bases; junction bases not matched to a gene: 2. This CDR3 spans 12 amino acids. Germline CDR1 reads SQVTM; CDR2 reads ANQGSEA. The CDR3 nucleotides are TGCAGCGTTAAGGGACAGGGCTATGGCTACACCTTC. Amino acids: CSVKGQGYGYTF.

V is TRBV4-3 and J is TRBJ1-1; perhaps TRBD1 as D (5 bases). Trimming took 0 bases from V and 1 from J, leaving 9 bases between them. The CDR3 has 15 amino acids. Germline CDR1 reads LGHNA; CDR2 reads YSLEER. DNA for the CDR3: TGCGCCAGCAGCCAAGATTGGGGGGAGAACACTGAAGCTTTCTTT. It is translated as CASSQDWGENTEAFF.

This clone was counted once. This chain uses TRBV5-4 with TRBJ1-2; weak D call: TRBD1 (6 bases). V was cut by 5 bases and J by 4 bases, with 12 bases left in between. Germline V gives CDR1 SGHNT, CDR2 YYREEE (reference sequence). This CDR3 comprises 13 residues. The CDR3 protein is CASSSAGAYGYTF. CDR3 DNA: TGTGCCAGCAGTTCAGCAGGGGCCTATGGCTACACCTTC.

The V and J genes are TRBV5-6 and TRBJ2-7; 8 positions match TRBD1. The CDR3 contains 15 residues. Germline CDR1 SGHDT, CDR2 YYEEEE. Trimming at V came to 2 bases and at J to 5 bases, leaving 9 bases not matched to a gene. CDR3 nucleotide sequence: TGTGCCAGCAGCTTAGCGGCAGGGGGCTTCCACGAGCAGTACTTC. Protein product: CASSLAAGGFHEQYF.

A remark on this clone: An end of the junction differs from the germline gene, which may be a read error. The V gene is TRBV5-1, the J gene TRBJ2-3; D possibly matches TRBD1 or TRBD2 (5 bases each). The CDR3 runs 12 residues. Germline values: CDR1 SGHRS, CDR2 YFSETQ. CDR3 region: CASSATGTITDF. Here the CDR3 DNA reads TGCGCCAGCAGTGCCACCGGGACCATTACGGATTTT.

A few counts support this clone. This chain links TRBV7-9 with TRBJ1-1, with a weak D call TRBD1 (6 bases). CDR1 SEHNR and CDR2 FQNEAQ come from the germline V gene (reference sequence). V lost 4 bases and J lost 3, with 12 bases in between. The CDR3 is made up of 14 amino acids. This CDR3 reads CASSSTGGDTEAFF. The CDR3 region has the DNA TGTGCCAGCAGCTCGACAGGTGGGGACACTGAAGCTTTCTTT.

The table lists this clone with a few counts. The CDR3 DNA reads as TGCAGCGTCGACCCCCTAAAGACAGGGAATTACGATGGCTACACCTTC. It codes for CSVDPLKTGNYDGYTF. The gene calls are TRBV29-1 and TRBJ1-2; 7 bases align to TRBD1. V lost 6 bases, J lost 6 bases, and 19 bases stayed unmatched. The CDR3 has 16 residues. The germline gives CDR1 SQVTM, CDR2 ANQGSEA.

This clone was recorded once. The chain couples TRBV7-2 to TRBJ1-2; D is undetermined. CDR3 length: 13 amino acids. Trimming shortened V by 7 bases and J by 5 bases, and 14 bases separated the two germline ends. Germline loops: CDR1 SGHTA, CDR2 FQGNSA. This chain's CDR3 is CASTLAGQYGYTF. CDR3 coding DNA: TGTGCCAGCACCCTAGCTGGGCAATATGGCTACACCTTC. Full variable domain (missing parts from reference TRBV7-2 and TRBJ1-2): GAGVSQSPSNKVTEKGKDVELRCDPISGHTALYWYRQSLGQGLEFLIYFQGNSAPDKSGLPSDRFSAERTGGSVSTLTIQRTQQEDSAVYLCASTLAGQYGYTFGSGTRLTVV.

The chain has TRBV7-4 and TRBJ2-3; TRBD1 aligns across 8 bases. Germline lookup yields CDR1 SGHVT and CDR2 SQSDAQ. The V and J ends lost 5 bases and 6 bases, in that order; junction bases with no gene match: 10. The CDR3 length is 15 residues. This CDR3 reads CASSPSGQGEDTQYF. CDR3 sequence (DNA): TGTGCCAGCAGCCCGTCAGGACAGGGTGAGGATACGCAGTATTTT.

On this clone: The same CDR3 arises from other DNA sequences in this sample as well. The rearrangement joins TRBV6-6 to TRBJ2-1, with 14 nucleotides matching TRBD2. The length of the CDR3 is 15 residues. V lost 5 bases and J lost 6; bases outside the gene matches: 3. The germline V gene encodes CDR1 MNHNY and CDR2 SVGAGI (reference sequence). CDR3 nucleotide sequence: TGTGCCAGCAGTCGCGGACTAGCGGGGGGCAATGAGCAGTTCTTC. Protein: CASSRGLAGGNEQFF.

The rearrangement links TRBV18 to TRBJ2-7, with D unresolved. Germline V gene data show CDR1 as KGHSH and CDR2 as LQKENI. The ends were cut back, 0 bases at V and 3 bases at J, with 12 bases in the middle. The CDR3 is 15 amino acids. The CDR3 spells CASSPPPGADYEQYF. The DNA for the CDR3 is TGTGCCAGCTCACCACCCCCAGGAGCCGACTACGAGCAGTACTTC.

The chain carries TRBV19 and TRBJ2-1; D may be TRBD1 (6 bases). This CDR3 contains 14 residues. V was trimmed by 6 bases and J by 5 bases, leaving 14 bases between them. Germline values: CDR1 LNHDA, CDR2 SQIVND (reference sequence). CDR3 nucleotides: TGTGCCAGTAGATCGGGACAAACAAACAATGAGCAGTTCTTC. Translated, it gives CASRSGQTNNEQFF. Full variable domain (outside the CDR3, taken from reference TRBV19 and TRBJ2-1): DGGITQSPKYLFRKEGQNVTLSCEQNLNHDAMYWYRQDPGQGLRLIYYSQIVNDFQKGDIAEGYSVSREKKESFPLTVTSAQKNPTAFYLCASRSGQTNNEQFFGPGTRLTVL.

The V and J genes are TRBV30 and TRBJ1-5; 7 bases are a match to TRBD1. This CDR3 has 13 residues. Germline CDR1 and CDR2: GTSNPN and SVGIG (reference sequence). V lost 2 bases, J lost 2 bases, and 0 bases stayed unmatched. The CDR3 spells CAWSTGGNQPQHF. The CDR3 nucleotides read TGTGCCTGGAGTACAGGGGGCAATCAGCCCCAGCATTTT.

The chain is built from TRBV13 and TRBJ1-6; TRBD1 might be the D (5 bases). The CDR3 length is 13 residues. Germline assignment: CDR1 PRHDT and CDR2 FYEKMQ (reference sequence). The V end lost 7 bases, the J end lost 8 bases, and 12 bases lay between the germline ends. This CDR3 reads CASMRGVDSPLHF. DNA of the CDR3: TGTGCCAGCATGAGAGGGGTCGATTCACCCCTCCACTTT.

This chain connects TRBV28 to TRBJ1-1; no firm D call. Trimming left V 6 bases short and J 10 bases short, with 12 bases between. The CDR3 contains 11 residues. The V gene's germline CDR1 is MDHEN and CDR2 SYDVKM. In DNA form, the CDR3 reads TGTGCCAGCAGCGCCCCAGAAGGAGCTTTCTTT. It yields the protein CASSAPEGAFF.

The CDR3 spells CASSLSRGGETQYF. The CDR3 DNA reads as TGTGCCAGCAGTTTAAGCCGGGGCGGAGAGACCCAGTACTTC. The gene calls are TRBV27 and TRBJ2-5; either TRBD1 or TRBD2 may fit D (5 bases each). The germline CDR1 and CDR2 sequences are MNHEY and SMNVEV (reference sequence). The CDR3 loop spans 14 amino acids. V gave up 2 bases and J gave up 4 bases, with 11 bases separating them.

This clone was seen a single time. This chain uses TRBV30 with TRBJ1-4; D might be TRBD1 (5 bases). Germline loops: CDR1 GTSNPN, CDR2 SVGIG (reference sequence). CDR3 length: 13 amino acids. V was trimmed by 0 bases and J by 6 bases, leaving 8 bases between them. The CDR3 sequence: CAWSVQGYEKLFF. The CDR3 DNA sequence: TGTGCCTGGAGTGTTCAGGGATATGAAAAACTGTTTTTT.